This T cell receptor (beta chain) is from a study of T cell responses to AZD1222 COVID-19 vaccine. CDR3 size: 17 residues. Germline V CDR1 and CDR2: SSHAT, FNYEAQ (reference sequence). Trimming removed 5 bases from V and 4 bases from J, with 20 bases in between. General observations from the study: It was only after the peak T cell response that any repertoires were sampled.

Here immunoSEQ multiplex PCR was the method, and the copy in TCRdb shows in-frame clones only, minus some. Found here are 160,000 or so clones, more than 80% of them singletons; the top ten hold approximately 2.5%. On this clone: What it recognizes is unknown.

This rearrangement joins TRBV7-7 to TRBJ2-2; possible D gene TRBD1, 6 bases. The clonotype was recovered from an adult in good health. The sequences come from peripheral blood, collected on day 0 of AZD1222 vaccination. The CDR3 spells CASSPYTTGSFTGELFF. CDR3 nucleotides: TGTGCCAGCAGCCCGTACACTACAGGGAGTTTCACCGGGGAGCTGTTTTTT. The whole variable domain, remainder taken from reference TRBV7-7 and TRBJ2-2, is GAGVSQSPRYKVTKRGQDVTLRCDPISSHATLYWYQQALGQGPEFLTYFNYEAQPDKSGLPSDRFSAERPEGSISTLTIQRTEQRDSAMYRCASSPYTTGSFTGELFFGEGSRLTVL.